This is a list of T cell receptor beta chains from one sample in a study of T cells in Graves' hyperthyroidism and ophthalmopathy. MiXCR, applied by TCRdb to the multiplex PCR reads, yields one record per CDR3 protein. The sample carries about 640,000 distinct CDR3 sequences, less than 25% recorded once. Sequencing used blood. The receptors stem from a man aged 30 to 45 with Graves' ophthalmopathy. CDR3s include the opening cysteine and the closing phenylalanine or tryptophan. Each record gives: J gene, V gene, clone size, D gene, CDR3 protein, CDR3 DNA. D genes are given only for firm matches. A row's size may be missing; if present it is once, few, many or a size class.

j_call: TRBJ2-1
v_call: TRBV2
clone_size: few
d_call: TRBD2
cdr3_aa: CASMRYSGNEQFF
cdr3_nt: TGTGCCAGCATGAGGTATAGCGGGAATGAGCAGTTCTTC

j_call: TRBJ2-7
v_call: TRBV20-1
clone_size: -
d_call: TRBD2
cdr3_aa: CSARASGRSSYEQYF
cdr3_nt: TGCAGTGCTAGAGCTAGCGGGAGGAGCTCCTACGAGCAGTACTTC

j_call: TRBJ1-1
v_call: TRBV28
clone_size: many
d_call: -
cdr3_aa: CASTSAVRDTEAFF
cdr3_nt: TGTGCCAGCACCTCGGCCGTTCGGGACACTGAAGCTTTCTTT

j_call: TRBJ1-5
v_call: TRBV6-5
clone_size: many
d_call: -
cdr3_aa: CASSYSYRSNQPQHF
cdr3_nt: TGTGCCAGCAGTTACTCCTACAGATCCAATCAGCCCCAGCATTTT

j_call: TRBJ2-5
v_call: TRBV7-9
clone_size: few
d_call: TRBD1
cdr3_aa: CASSPIGQGMETQYF
cdr3_nt: TGTGCCAGCAGCCCAATTGGACAGGGGATGGAGACCCAGTACTTC

j_call: TRBJ1-1
v_call: TRBV12-3/TRBV12-4
clone_size: many
d_call: TRBD1
cdr3_aa: CASTRQGGGTEAFF
cdr3_nt: TGTGCCAGCACAAGACAGGGGGGAGGTACTGAAGCTTTCTTT

j_call: TRBJ1-5
v_call: TRBV2
clone_size: many
d_call: -
cdr3_aa: CASSPTGNQPQHF
cdr3_nt: TGTGCCAGCAGCCCGACTGGTAACCAGCCCCAGCATTTT

j_call: TRBJ1-2
v_call: TRBV9
clone_size: few
d_call: -
cdr3_aa: CASSVSRTENYGYTF
cdr3_nt: TGTGCCAGCAGCGTTTCCAGGACAGAAAACTATGGCTACACCTTC

j_call: TRBJ1-5
v_call: TRBV28
clone_size: -
d_call: -
cdr3_aa: CASSPRRDRPQHF
cdr3_nt: TGTGCCAGCAGTCCTCGAAGGGATCGACCCCAGCATTTT

j_call: TRBJ2-4
v_call: TRBV7-2
clone_size: few
d_call: TRBD2
cdr3_aa: CASSLGLAGVKYAKNIQYF
cdr3_nt: TGTGCCAGCAGCTTAGGACTAGCGGGAGTTAAGTATGCCAAAAACATTCAGTACTTC

j_call: TRBJ2-1
v_call: TRBV7-2
clone_size: many
d_call: -
cdr3_aa: CASSLGWKGEQFF
cdr3_nt: TGTGCCAGCAGCCTCGGGTGGAAGGGTGAGCAGTTCTTC